These T cell receptor beta chains were read from a single sample in a study of cytomegalovirus exposure and HLA in healthy donors. Sequencing used immunoSEQ multiplex PCR; TCRdb keeps in-frame clones, though not all of them. This sample's table has tens of thousands of clones. Sequenced sample: PBMCs. Receptors originate from a woman aged 35 to 49 in good health and CMV-seropositive. Both conserved end residues are part of each CDR3. The D gene is left open where the match is weak.

v_gene	d_gene	j_gene	CDR3nt	CDR3aa
TRBV5-1	TRBD2	TRBJ2-7	TGCGCCAGCAGCTTGGCCGGGGCTAGCGGGACTTACGAGCAGTACTTC	CASSLAGASGTYEQYF
TRBV18	.	TRBJ2-1	TGTGCCAGCTCACCGGCGCGGAGCTCCTACAATGAGCAGTTCTTC	CASSPARSSYNEQFF
TRBV13	TRBD1	TRBJ2-5	TGTGCCAGCAGCTTAACAGGGGTTAGAGAAGAGACCCAGTACTTC	CASSLTGVREETQYF
TRBV6-1	TRBD2	TRBJ2-7	TGTGCCAGCAGTGCCGGATCTAGCGGGATCCACGAGCAGTACTTC	CASSAGSSGIHEQYF
TRBV6-5	.	TRBJ1-1	TGTGCCAGCCGGGGGAGGGACACTGAAGCTTTCTTT	CASRGRDTEAFF
TRBV30	.	TRBJ2-1	TGTGCCTGGACTCTTTACAATGAGCAGTTCTTC	CAWTLYNEQFF
TRBV5-1	TRBD2	TRBJ2-7	TGCGCCAGCAGACGTAGCGGGAGGGTCTACGAGCAGTACTTC	CASRRSGRVYEQYF
TRBV18	.	TRBJ1-1	TGTGCCAGCTCACCAGGGGGGACTAAGTTGAACACTGAAGCTTTCTTT	CASSPGGTKLNTEAFF
TRBV29-1	.	TRBJ1-2	TGCAGCGTTGCGAGCCAGGGGCCCCTTGGCTATGGCTACACCTTC	CSVASQGPLGYGYTF
TRBV6-1	.	TRBJ2-7	TGTGCCAGCAGTGCGCGGACTGATACAACCTACGAGCAGTACTTC	CASSARTDTTYEQYF
TRBV7-6	TRBD2	TRBJ2-7	TGTGCCAGCAGCTTAGGGGCTAGCGGGATCAACGAGCAGTACTTC	CASSLGASGINEQYF
TRBV27	.	TRBJ2-5	TGTGCCAGCAGACCGGGGTTTTCAAAAGAGACCCAGTACTTC	CASRPGFSKETQYF
TRBV7-2	.	TRBJ2-1	TGTGCCAGCAGCTTAGATTCACAGGGAATTAGTACGTTCTTC	CASSLDSQGISTFF
TRBV5-1	TRBD1	TRBJ1-3	TGCGCCAGCAGCTTGGGACAGGGAGGAAACACCATATATTTT	CASSLGQGGNTIYF
TRBV7-9	.	TRBJ2-1	TGTGCCAGCAGCTTAACTGGCCGGGAGACTAGCAATGAGCAGTTCTTC	CASSLTGRETSNEQFF
TRBV29-1	.	TRBJ2-5	TGCAGCGTTGAGGGAGGCAGTAAAGAGACCCAGTACTTC	CSVEGGSKETQYF